The clone carrying this TCR beta chain has at least ten counts. Its specificity is not known. Uncontrolled infection, other autoimmune disease, pregnancy or lactation disqualified patients from enrolment. Amplification targeted TCR beta CDR3 regions from RNA transcripts. HTBI primers drove first-round RT-PCR of the TCR CDR3. MiXCR, applied by TCRdb to the multiplex PCR reads, yields one record per CDR3 protein. The sample holds roughly 500,000 distinct CDR3 sequences, around 16% seen once. The data belong to a study of T cells in Graves' hyperthyroidism and ophthalmopathy. Study outcomes and limitations: The model forecast ophthalmopathy, anticipating it by a median around 6.5 months before onset. Blood also carried most thyroid clonotypes expanded above 0.001. From stable hyperthyroidism, ophthalmopathy was set apart by a 13 V-J model.

The TCR originated in a woman aged 25-40 years with Graves' ophthalmopathy. The sequenced sample was blood.

In DNA form, the CDR3 reads TGTGCCAGCATTCCCGGGACAGGGCCTGAAAAACTGTTTTTT. The encoded protein is CASIPGTGPEKLFF. The chain has TRBV6-1 and TRBJ1-4; TRBD1 matches 9 bases. Unmatched junction bases numbered 7, after V lost 7 bases and J lost 7 bases. This CDR3 region has 14 residues. The germline CDR1 and CDR2 sequences are MNHNS and SASEGT.